The entry below describes one T cell receptor beta chain. The sample belongs to a study of blood T cells in healthy people across ages. The CDR3 loop spans 15 amino acids. V shed 6 bases and J 4 bases; nucleotides not matched to a gene: 12. A second about 6 to 12 cycle PCR used barcoded and J-beta primers. Each CDR3 protein gets one entry after TCRdb re-called the 5' RACE reads with MiXCR. The repertoire holds roughly 2 million distinct CDR3 sequences, with about 50% as singletons. This receptor was taken from a woman between 40 and 55 years old in good health. Specimen: blood. The chain has TRBV12-3 or TRBV12-4 and TRBJ2-7; 7 bases line up with TRBD2. The CDR3 reads CASSQETNGGYEQYF. CDR3 sequence (DNA): TGTGCCAGCAGCCAAGAGACTAACGGGGGGTACGAGCAGTACTTC.